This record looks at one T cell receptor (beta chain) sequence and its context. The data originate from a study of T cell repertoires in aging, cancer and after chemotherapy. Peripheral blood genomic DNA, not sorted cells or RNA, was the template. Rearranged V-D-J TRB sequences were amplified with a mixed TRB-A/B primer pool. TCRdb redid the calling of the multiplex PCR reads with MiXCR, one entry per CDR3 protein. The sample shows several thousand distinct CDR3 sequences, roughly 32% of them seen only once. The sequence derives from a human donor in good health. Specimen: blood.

In nucleotides, the CDR3 is TGTGCCAGCAGTGGCCGAGGGACTGACTATGGCTACACCTTC. This gives the protein CASSGRGTDYGYTF. The chain links TRBV28 to TRBJ1-2; tentative D call: TRBD1 (5 bases). In germline, CDR1 is MDHEN, CDR2 SYDVKM. The V end was cut by 5 bases, the J end by 3 bases, with 13 bases between. The CDR3 has 14 residues.